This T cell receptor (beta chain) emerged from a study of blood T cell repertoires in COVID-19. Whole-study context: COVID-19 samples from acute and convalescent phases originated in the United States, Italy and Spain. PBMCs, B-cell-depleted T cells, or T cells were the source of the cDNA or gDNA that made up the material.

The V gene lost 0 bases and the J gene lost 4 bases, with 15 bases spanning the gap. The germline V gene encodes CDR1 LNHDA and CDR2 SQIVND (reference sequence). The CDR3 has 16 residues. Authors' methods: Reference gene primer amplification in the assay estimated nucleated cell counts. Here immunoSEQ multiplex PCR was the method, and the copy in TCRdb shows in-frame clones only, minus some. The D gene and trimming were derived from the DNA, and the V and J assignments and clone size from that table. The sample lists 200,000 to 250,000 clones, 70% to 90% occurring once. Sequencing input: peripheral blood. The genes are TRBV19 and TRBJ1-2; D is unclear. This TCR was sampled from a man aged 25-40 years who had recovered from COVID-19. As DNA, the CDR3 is TGTGCCAGTAGTATAGAGGGAGGTCACCAGCTCTATGGCTACACCTTC. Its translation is CASSIEGGHQLYGYTF.